This T cell receptor (beta chain) derives from a study of blood T cell repertoires in COVID-19. Source study methods: How many nucleated cells were present was estimated from reference gene primer amplification. The method was immunoSEQ multiplex PCR; TCRdb's version includes in-frame clones alone and lacks a portion of them. The D gene and trimming were derived from the DNA, and the V and J assignments and clone size from that table. The sample comprises about 320,000 clones, around 90% of which are singletons, and approximately 5% rests with the top ten. Cohort placement rested on clinical history that participants reported themselves. Germline V CDR1 and CDR2: LGHNA, YNFKEQ. This CDR3 has 17 amino acids. V shed 3 bases, J shed 8 bases, and the junction held 15 bases outside the gene matches.

This sequence originates from a man aged 55 to 70 who had recovered from COVID-19. The specimen was PBMCs or T cells enriched from blood (not recorded which). The chain joins TRBV4-2 to TRBJ1-4; 7 bases are a match to TRBD1. CDR3 bases: TGTGCCAGCAGCCAGCTATCTCTACCCGCAGGGGGAGAAAAACTGTTTTTT. Translated, it gives CASSQLSLPAGGEKLFF.